This T cell receptor beta chain comes out of a study of shared clonotypes between healthy human individuals. Sequencing used immunoSEQ multiplex PCR; TCRdb keeps in-frame clones, though not all of them. The table includes under 600,000 clones, 97% detected once. Broader study findings: Some clonotypes were shared by all four sorted-subset donors, while others were not shared. The non-shared ones had lower generation probabilities than the shared ones.

V was shortened by 3 bases and J by 4 bases, with 12 bases between the two germline ends. This CDR3 contains 14 residues. CDR1 MDHEN and CDR2 SYDVKM come from the germline V gene. As to this clone: Its target is unknown.

The sample taken for sequencing was naive CD4+ T cells sorted from blood. Subset reported: CD45RA+ positively selected. This clonotype was sampled from a woman aged 30 to 39 in good health. The chain recombines TRBV28 with TRBJ1-2; D is uncertain. As DNA, the CDR3 is TGTGCCAGCAGTTTGGCCCCGCAGACCTATGGCTACACCTTC. It yields the protein CASSLAPQTYGYTF.